This note documents a single T cell receptor beta chain sequence. As processed by the authors: Reference gene primer amplification gave estimated nucleated cell counts. Sequencing was performed with immunoSEQ multiplex PCR; in TCRdb, only in-frame clones are kept and a portion is missing. V and J calls and clone size are as listed in that table; D and trimming were resolved from the DNA. The sample has 200,000 to 250,000 clones, 84% seen once. The sample belongs to a study of blood T cell repertoires in COVID-19. Study details: Some COVID-19 samples were acute and others convalescent; all came from the United States, Italy and Spain. PBMCs, B-cell-depleted T cells, or T cells provided the cDNA or gDNA that made up the material.

In Seattle, patients joined the study during active infection and were tracked longitudinally. V lost 1 base to trimming and J lost 1 base, with 10 bases between them. This CDR3 contains 16 residues. Germline-derived CDR1 and CDR2 are MNHEY and SMNVEV (reference sequence). The chain recombines TRBV27 with TRBJ1-4; TRBD1 is a possible D gene (5 bases). Input material: peripheral blood. The receptor comes from a woman over 75 with COVID-19, enrolled during active disease. CDR3 region: CASSLFPGLTNEKLFF. The CDR3 region has the DNA TGTGCCAGCAGTTTATTCCCAGGGCTAACTAATGAAAAACTGTTTTTT.